Listed below are T cell receptor beta chains from one sample, sequenced in a study of T cell repertoires in cytomegalovirus infection. TCRdb redid the calling of the reads with MiXCR, one entry per CDR3 protein. The table has more than 250,000 distinct CDR3 sequences, roughly 15% seen once. The sequenced sample consisted of PBMCs. The receptor set was obtained from a human donor in good health (CMV status not recorded). Some clones in this sample may be carry-over from other donors' samples. CDR3s include the opening cysteine and the closing phenylalanine or tryptophan. The order of the fields is V gene, D gene, clone size, J gene, CDR3 protein, CDR3 DNA. D genes are given only for firm matches. Clone size, where shown, is once, few, many, or a class for clones that have expanded.

v_gene: TRBV28; d_gene: -; abundance: many; j_gene: TRBJ2-6; CDR3aa: CASSLQGMGSGANVLTF; CDR3nt: TGTGCCAGCAGTTTGCAGGGAATGGGTTCTGGGGCCAACGTCCTGACTTTC
v_gene: TRBV7-8; d_gene: -; abundance: many; j_gene: TRBJ2-7; CDR3aa: CASSLEVNYEQYF; CDR3nt: TGTGCCAGCAGCCTAGAAGTTAACTACGAGCAGTACTTC
v_gene: TRBV7-2; d_gene: -; abundance: many; j_gene: TRBJ2-1; CDR3aa: CASSYRVSNEQFF; CDR3nt: TGTGCCAGCAGCTACAGGGTAAGCAATGAGCAGTTCTTC
v_gene: TRBV6-2/TRBV6-3; d_gene: -; abundance: -; j_gene: TRBJ1-5; CDR3aa: CASSWDNYQPQHF; CDR3nt: TGTGCCAGCAGTTGGGACAACTATCAGCCCCAGCATTTT
v_gene: TRBV20-1; d_gene: TRBD1; abundance: -; j_gene: TRBJ2-7; CDR3aa: CSAREGTGIYEQYF; CDR3nt: TGCAGTGCTAGAGAGGGGACAGGAATCTACGAGCAGTACTTC
v_gene: TRBV29-1; d_gene: -; abundance: -; j_gene: TRBJ1-1; CDR3aa: CSVADTEAFF; CDR3nt: TGCAGCGTTGCGGACACTGAAGCTTTCTTT
v_gene: TRBV9; d_gene: -; abundance: -; j_gene: TRBJ2-3; CDR3aa: CASSPGENVDTQYF; CDR3nt: TGTGCCAGCAGCCCGGGGGAGAACGTCGATACGCAGTATTTT
v_gene: TRBV7-3; d_gene: -; abundance: -; j_gene: TRBJ2-3; CDR3aa: CASSPSGIRDTQYF; CDR3nt: TGTGCCAGCAGCCCCTCTGGGATACGAGATACGCAGTATTTT
v_gene: TRBV7-2; d_gene: -; abundance: many; j_gene: TRBJ1-3; CDR3aa: CASSPRRLGLSGNTIYF; CDR3nt: TGTGCCAGCAGCCCACGCCGACTGGGGCTCTCTGGAAACACCATATATTTT
v_gene: TRBV29-1; d_gene: -; abundance: -; j_gene: TRBJ1-2; CDR3aa: CSVEDRTAGGYTF; CDR3nt: TGCAGCGTTGAAGATCGGACGGCCGGTGGCTACACCTTC
v_gene: TRBV4-1; d_gene: -; abundance: few; j_gene: TRBJ2-5; CDR3aa: CASSQWARETQYF; CDR3nt: TGCGCCAGCAGCCAATGGGCCCGAGAGACCCAGTACTTC
v_gene: TRBV29-1; d_gene: -; abundance: few; j_gene: TRBJ2-1; CDR3aa: CSVIGNEQFF; CDR3nt: TGCAGCGTTATCGGGAATGAGCAGTTCTTC
v_gene: TRBV4-2; d_gene: TRBD2; abundance: many; j_gene: TRBJ2-1; CDR3aa: CASSQTTGTSGINEQFF; CDR3nt: TGTGCCAGCAGCCAGACTACCGGGACTAGTGGGATCAATGAGCAGTTCTTC
v_gene: TRBV27; d_gene: -; abundance: -; j_gene: TRBJ2-5; CDR3aa: CASRGLGGYQETQYF; CDR3nt: TGTGCCAGCAGGGGACTGGGGGGATACCAAGAGACCCAGTACTTC
v_gene: TRBV6-1; d_gene: TRBD1; abundance: many; j_gene: TRBJ2-7; CDR3aa: CASKSAGGYEQYF; CDR3nt: TGTGCCAGCAAGTCCGCAGGGGGTTACGAGCAGTACTTC
v_gene: TRBV19; d_gene: -; abundance: few; j_gene: TRBJ2-3; CDR3aa: CASSIGQITDTQYF; CDR3nt: TGTGCCAGTAGCATCGGACAAATCACAGATACGCAGTATTTT
v_gene: TRBV12-5; d_gene: -; abundance: many; j_gene: TRBJ2-7; CDR3aa: CASGRGGGTEQYF; CDR3nt: TGTGCTAGTGGTCGAGGCGGAGGGACCGAGCAGTACTTC
v_gene: TRBV7-3; d_gene: -; abundance: -; j_gene: TRBJ2-7; CDR3aa: CASSLQSNEQWF; CDR3nt: TGTGCCAGCAGCCTCCAAAGCAACGAGCAGTGGTTC
v_gene: TRBV7-6; d_gene: -; abundance: many; j_gene: TRBJ1-2; CDR3aa: CASSKDGGGYGYTF; CDR3nt: TGTGCCAGCAGCAAAGACGGGGGGGGATACGGCTACACCTTC
v_gene: TRBV6-5; d_gene: -; abundance: -; j_gene: TRBJ2-3; CDR3aa: CASSFTGNTDTQYF; CDR3nt: TGTGCCAGCAGTTTCACAGGAAACACAGATACGCAGTATTTT
v_gene: TRBV4-3; d_gene: TRBD1; abundance: few; j_gene: TRBJ2-1; CDR3aa: CASSLNKDRGRNEQFF; CDR3nt: TGCGCCAGCAGCCTCAACAAGGACAGGGGAAGGAATGAGCAGTTCTTC
v_gene: TRBV28; d_gene: -; abundance: many; j_gene: TRBJ1-1; CDR3aa: CASSLLGFPEAFF; CDR3nt: TGTGCCAGCAGTTTACTTGGTTTCCCTGAAGCTTTCTTT
v_gene: TRBV19; d_gene: -; abundance: few; j_gene: TRBJ1-1; CDR3aa: CASLDYTEAFF; CDR3nt: TGTGCCAGCTTGGATTACACTGAAGCTTTCTTT
v_gene: TRBV29-1; d_gene: -; abundance: few; j_gene: TRBJ2-5; CDR3aa: CSVGIGGTQETQYF; CDR3nt: TGCAGCGTGGGGATTGGCGGGACTCAAGAGACCCAGTACTTC
v_gene: TRBV7-2; d_gene: -; abundance: -; j_gene: TRBJ1-1; CDR3aa: CASSQAGALTEAFF; CDR3nt: TGTGCCAGCAGCCAGGCCGGGGCCCTCACTGAAGCTTTCTTT
v_gene: TRBV29-1; d_gene: -; abundance: few; j_gene: TRBJ2-7; CDR3aa: CSVESPQRYEQYF; CDR3nt: TGCAGCGTTGAATCGCCACAGAGATACGAGCAGTACTTC
v_gene: TRBV3-1; d_gene: TRBD2; abundance: few; j_gene: TRBJ2-3; CDR3aa: CASSEGASGSHADTQYF; CDR3nt: TGTGCCAGCAGCGAAGGGGCTAGCGGGAGTCACGCAGATACGCAGTATTTT
v_gene: TRBV14; d_gene: -; abundance: -; j_gene: TRBJ2-3; CDR3aa: CASSQAGQPTDTQYF; CDR3nt: TGTGCCAGCAGCCAAGCGGGGCAGCCCACAGATACGCAGTATTTT
v_gene: TRBV11-2; d_gene: TRBD2; abundance: few; j_gene: TRBJ2-5; CDR3aa: CASSPGKLAGGTETQYF; CDR3nt: TGTGCCAGCAGCCCTGGAAAATTAGCGGGGGGGACGGAGACCCAGTACTTC
v_gene: TRBV27; d_gene: -; abundance: few; j_gene: TRBJ2-2; CDR3aa: CASSVVARTTGELFF; CDR3nt: TGTGCCAGCAGTGTTGTGGCCAGGACGACCGGGGAGCTGTTTTTT
v_gene: TRBV7-9; d_gene: TRBD1; abundance: -; j_gene: TRBJ1-1; CDR3aa: CASSFRGRSEAFF; CDR3nt: TGTGCCAGCAGCTTCAGGGGGCGGAGTGAAGCTTTCTTT
v_gene: TRBV5-3; d_gene: TRBD1; abundance: few; j_gene: TRBJ2-7; CDR3aa: CASNGQGRYEQYF; CDR3nt: TGTGCCAGCAACGGACAGGGACGGTACGAGCAGTACTTC
v_gene: TRBV7-2; d_gene: -; abundance: few; j_gene: TRBJ2-2; CDR3aa: CASSFQGVGAGELFF; CDR3nt: TGTGCCAGCAGCTTTCAGGGAGTTGGTGCCGGGGAGCTGTTTTTT
v_gene: TRBV7-9; d_gene: -; abundance: many; j_gene: TRBJ1-2; CDR3aa: CASSSETGDSNYGYTF; CDR3nt: TGTGCCAGCAGCTCCGAGACCGGGGATTCGAACTATGGCTACACCTTC
v_gene: TRBV20-1; d_gene: TRBD1; abundance: many; j_gene: TRBJ1-5; CDR3aa: CSASPLGQVNQPQHF; CDR3nt: TGCAGTGCTAGTCCCCTCGGACAGGTCAATCAGCCCCAGCATTTT
v_gene: TRBV28; d_gene: TRBD2; abundance: few; j_gene: TRBJ2-1; CDR3aa: CASSQGTSGDNEQFF; CDR3nt: TGTGCCAGCAGTCAAGGGACTAGCGGGGATAATGAGCAGTTCTTC
v_gene: TRBV20-1; d_gene: TRBD2; abundance: few; j_gene: TRBJ2-1; CDR3aa: CSARASGGSYNEQFF; CDR3nt: TGCAGTGCTAGAGCTAGCGGGGGCTCCTACAATGAGCAGTTCTTC
v_gene: TRBV6-1; d_gene: TRBD2; abundance: many; j_gene: TRBJ2-7; CDR3aa: CASSSGGFEQYF; CDR3nt: TGTGCCAGCAGTAGCGGGGGATTCGAGCAGTACTTC
v_gene: TRBV20-1; d_gene: TRBD2; abundance: many; j_gene: TRBJ2-3; CDR3aa: CSASSGLAGRGTDTQYF; CDR3nt: TGCAGTGCTAGTAGCGGACTAGCGGGGCGGGGCACAGATACGCAGTATTTT
v_gene: TRBV7-2; d_gene: TRBD1; abundance: many; j_gene: TRBJ1-2; CDR3aa: CASSIGQGGGYGYTF; CDR3nt: TGTGCCAGCAGTATCGGACAAGGGGGCGGCTATGGCTACACCTTC
v_gene: TRBV7-9; d_gene: -; abundance: -; j_gene: TRBJ2-1; CDR3aa: CASSLDVSYNEQFF; CDR3nt: TGTGCCAGCAGCTTAGATGTTTCCTACAATGAGCAGTTCTTC
v_gene: TRBV4-1; d_gene: -; abundance: many; j_gene: TRBJ2-2; CDR3aa: CASSQDRVLTGELFF; CDR3nt: TGCGCCAGCAGCCAAGACAGGGTTTTAACCGGGGAGCTGTTTTTT
v_gene: TRBV12-5; d_gene: -; abundance: -; j_gene: TRBJ2-1; CDR3aa: CASGFGLPSYNEQFF; CDR3nt: TGTGCTAGTGGTTTTGGACTGCCATCCTACAATGAGCAGTTCTTC
v_gene: TRBV20-1; d_gene: -; abundance: few; j_gene: TRBJ1-5; CDR3aa: CSAIGVEVSHQPQHF; CDR3nt: TGCAGTGCTATTGGGGTTGAGGTTTCGCATCAGCCCCAGCATTTT
v_gene: TRBV7-9; d_gene: -; abundance: few; j_gene: TRBJ2-2; CDR3aa: CASSGKTSRELFF; CDR3nt: TGTGCCAGCAGCGGGAAGACAAGCAGGGAGCTGTTTTTT
v_gene: TRBV20-1; d_gene: TRBD1; abundance: -; j_gene: TRBJ1-1; CDR3aa: CSGEGRGYVAFF; CDR3nt: TGCAGTGGGGAGGGCAGGGGGTATGTAGCTTTCTTT
v_gene: TRBV11-1; d_gene: TRBD1; abundance: many; j_gene: TRBJ1-1; CDR3aa: CASSSGQGWNTEAFF; CDR3nt: TGTGCCAGCAGCTCGGGACAGGGATGGAACACTGAAGCTTTCTTT
v_gene: TRBV7-6; d_gene: -; abundance: few; j_gene: TRBJ1-1; CDR3aa: CASGQAGVRTEAFF; CDR3nt: TGTGCCAGCGGGCAGGCTGGAGTTAGGACTGAAGCTTTCTTT
v_gene: TRBV7-2; d_gene: -; abundance: many; j_gene: TRBJ2-2; CDR3aa: CASSLWRGNTGELFF; CDR3nt: TGTGCCAGCAGCTTATGGCGGGGGAACACCGGGGAGCTGTTTTTT
v_gene: TRBV20-1; d_gene: TRBD1; abundance: few; j_gene: TRBJ1-1; CDR3aa: CSARTGDTEAFF; CDR3nt: TGCAGTGCTAGGACAGGGGATACTGAAGCTTTCTTT
v_gene: TRBV19; d_gene: -; abundance: few; j_gene: TRBJ1-1; CDR3aa: CASSIGPKNTEAFF; CDR3nt: TGTGCCAGTAGTATAGGTCCCAAAAACACTGAAGCTTTCTTT
v_gene: TRBV6-5; d_gene: -; abundance: -; j_gene: TRBJ1-1; CDR3aa: CASSYGRRNTEAFF; CDR3nt: TGTGCCAGCAGTTACGGGCGCAGGAACACTGAAGCTTTCTTT
v_gene: TRBV2; d_gene: -; abundance: -; j_gene: TRBJ2-7; CDR3aa: CASSDIGTGKYEQYF; CDR3nt: TGTGCCAGCAGTGATATCGGGACGGGGAAATACGAGCAGTACTTC
v_gene: TRBV7-2; d_gene: -; abundance: many; j_gene: TRBJ2-1; CDR3aa: CASSLLGAALSYNEQFF; CDR3nt: TGTGCCAGCAGCTTGTTAGGTGCGGCCCTCTCCTACAATGAGCAGTTCTTC